This T cell receptor beta chain originates from a study of graft-versus-host responses after intestinal transplantation. As for the study in general: After anti-thymocyte globulin induction, recipients took tacrolimus and steroids for approximately 3 years. Findings and caveats of the study: Some GvH clones were seen earlier in gut or blood, suggesting intestinal origin.

The table came from immunoSEQ multiplex PCR; TCRdb's copy has only in-frame clones and leaves some out. The sample consists of tens of thousands of clones, 85% to 95% of them appearing once. Note on this clone: What it recognizes is unknown.

Source: unstimulated CD8+ T cells sorted from spleen or lymph node cells, taken before transplant. The source is a human donor who was the organ donor for an intestinal transplant.

The CDR3 spells CASSLGGAEAFF. CDR3 nucleotide sequence: TGTGCCAGCAGCTTGGGGGGGGCTGAAGCTTTCTTT. The rearrangement uses TRBV7-6 and TRBJ1-1; TRBD1 is a possible D gene (5 bases). In germline, CDR1 is SGHVS, CDR2 FNYEAQ. The CDR3 length is 12 residues. V lost 3 bases, J lost 6 bases, and 8 bases lay in between.